The 27 T cell receptor beta chains presented below share a single source sample, sequenced in a study of T cells after yellow fever vaccination. MiXCR, run by TCRdb on the 5' RACE reads, gives a single entry per CDR3 protein. The sample carries about 340,000 distinct CDR3 sequences, 8% to 10% recorded once. The sample here was PBMCs, taken on the day of the first yellow fever vaccination. These receptors came from a man aged 18 to 29 who received the YFV17D yellow fever vaccine.

This clonotype was seen at least ten times. This chain links TRBV5-1 with TRBJ2-5, with 7 nucleotides matching TRBD1. V shed 4 bases and J 9 bases; nucleotides not matched to a gene: 6. This CDR3 spans 12 amino acids. Germline V gene lookup returns CDR1 SGHRS and CDR2 YFSETQ. Written as DNA, the CDR3 is TGCGCCAGCAGCGCGGACAGGACGGCCCAGTACTTC. Translated, it gives CASSADRTAQYF.

This clonotype was detected ten times or more. This chain uses TRBV3-1 with TRBJ1-5, with no clear D. CDR1 LGHDT and CDR2 YNNKEL come from the germline V gene (reference sequence). V was shortened by 6 bases and J by 0 bases, with 9 bases between the two germline ends. The CDR3 length is 14 residues. CDR3 amino acids: CASSRSNSNQPQHF. The DNA of the CDR3 is TGTGCCAGCAGTCGGAGTAATAGCAATCAGCCCCAGCATTTT. Full variable domain (missing parts from reference TRBV3-1 and TRBJ1-5): DTAVSQTPKYLVTQMGNDKSIKCEQNLGHDTMYWYKQDSKKFLKIMFSYNNKELIINETVPNRFSPKSPDKAHLNLHINSLELGDSAVYFCASSRSNSNQPQHFGDGTRLSIL.

CDR3 nucleotide sequence: TGTGCCAGCAGCCGCAAGCGGGAGAACACAGATACGCAGTATTTT. This codes for CASSRKRENTDTQYF. The chain is built from TRBV12-3 or TRBV12-4 and TRBJ2-3, with TRBD2 matching over 8 bases. The CDR3 sequence is 15 residues long. V was pared by 6 bases and J by 2 bases, with 7 bases of the junction left unmatched.

The chain has TRBV7-2 and TRBJ2-7; TRBD1 agrees at 7 bases. CDR1 and CDR2 (germline): SGHTA, FQGNSA. The CDR3 has 17 residues. Unmatched junction bases numbered 13, after V lost 3 bases and J lost 2 bases. CDR3 nucleotide sequence: TGTGCCAGCAGCTTCGTACATGGAGACAGGGCTGCCTACGAGCAGTACTTC. Its translation is CASSFVHGDRAAYEQYF. The variable domain in full, completed from reference TRBV7-2 and TRBJ2-7, reads GAGVSQSPSNKVTEKGKDVELRCDPISGHTALYWYRQSLGQGLEFLIYFQGNSAPDKSGLPSDRFSAERTGGSVSTLTIQRTQQEDSAVYLCASSFVHGDRAAYEQYFGPGTRLTVT.

The genes are TRBV20-1 and TRBJ2-5; TRBD2 matches 7 bases. There are 13 residues in the CDR3. Trimming at V came to 3 bases and at J to 3 bases, leaving 4 bases not matched to a gene. The germline gives CDR1 DFQATT, CDR2 SNEGSKA (reference sequence). CDR3: CSASASGKETQYF. In DNA, the CDR3 is TGCAGTGCTAGTGCTAGCGGTAAAGAGACCCAGTACTTC.

This clonotype has at least ten counts. This chain links TRBV5-1 with TRBJ2-1; a possible D gene is TRBD2 (5 bases). V was cut by 1 base and J by 4 bases, with 15 bases left in between. The CDR3 contains 16 residues. Germline V gene data show CDR1 as SGHRS and CDR2 as YFSETQ. CDR3 bases: TGCGCCAGCAGCTTGTCGATTAGCGCCCAGTACAATGAGCAGTTCTTC. Translating gives CASSLSISAQYNEQFF.

This clonotype showed up many times. This chain joins TRBV11-2 and TRBJ1-1; TRBD1 is a possible D gene (6 bases). The CDR3 sequence is 15 residues long. The germline V and J ends were trimmed by 6 bases and 5 bases, with 19 bases remaining between them. CDR1 and CDR2 (germline): SGHAT, FQNNGV. The CDR3: CASRPTAGAGTEAFF. The CDR3 DNA is TGTGCCAGCAGACCTACAGCGGGGGCAGGTACTGAAGCTTTCTTT.

In its sample, this clonotype was seen a few times. Written as DNA, the CDR3 is TGTGCCAGCAGCCCGATGGGGCAGGGAGGGGAGACCCAGTACTTC. This codes for CASSPMGQGGETQYF. V is TRBV9 and J is TRBJ2-5, with 7 bases fitting TRBD2. The CDR3 spans 15 residues. Trimming took 4 bases from V and 5 from J; bases not matched to a gene: 11. CDR1 SGDLS and CDR2 YYNGEE come from the germline V gene.

This clonotype was seen repeatedly, ten times or more. The V call is TRBV7-2, the J call TRBJ1-1; D is ambiguous. Looked up from germline, CDR1 is SGHTA and CDR2 is FQGNSA. CDR3 length: 14 residues. V lost 1 base and J lost 1, with 7 bases in between. The CDR3 here is CASSLDFGNTEAFF. In DNA form, the CDR3 reads TGTGCCAGCAGCTTAGATTTCGGGAACACTGAAGCTTTCTTT.

This clonotype was counted at least ten times. V is TRBV7-2 and J is TRBJ2-2; perhaps TRBD1 as D (6 bases). With 5 bases removed from V and 5 bases from J, the gap between germline ends came to 18 bases. Germline CDR1 SGHTA, CDR2 FQGNSA. The CDR3 consists of 16 residues. The CDR3, as DNA: TGTGCCAGCAGCCTGGGACACGTGGGGTGGACCGGGGAGCTGTTTTTT. Translating gives CASSLGHVGWTGELFF.

The chain carries TRBV15 and TRBJ1-6, with D uncertain. This CDR3 has 13 residues. In germline, CDR1 is LNHNV, CDR2 YYDKDF (reference sequence). Trimming took off 0 bases at V and 7 bases at J, with 4 bases between the two ends. The CDR3 spells CATSRDSNSPLHF. The DNA of the CDR3 is TGTGCCACCAGCAGAGACTCCAATTCACCCCTCCACTTT.

This clonotype occurred a few times. The chain links TRBV5-1 to TRBJ2-2; TRBD2 is a possible D gene (6 bases). Germline V gene data show CDR1 as SGHRS and CDR2 as YFSETQ. The CDR3 is made up of 15 amino acids. The germline V and J ends were trimmed by 6 bases and 3 bases, with 15 bases remaining between them. CDR3 nucleotide sequence: TGCGCCAGCACTCCCAGGGTAGCGGACACCGGGGAGCTGTTTTTT. Its translation: CASTPRVADTGELFF.

This clonotype has more than one count but fewer than ten. The chain links TRBV18 to TRBJ2-1; 8 nucleotides agree with TRBD2. The CDR3 extends over 15 amino acids. After removal of 2 bases from V and 2 bases from J, the junction contained 2 bases not matched to a gene. Germline V gives CDR1 KGHSH, CDR2 LQKENI. The CDR3 nucleotides read TGTGCCAGCTCACCAAGCGGGGGCACCTACAATGAGCAGTTCTTC. Protein product: CASSPSGGTYNEQFF.

The V gene is TRBV29-1, the J gene TRBJ2-1, with 9 bases that match TRBD2. This CDR3 has 14 residues. Germline assignment: CDR1 SQVTM and CDR2 ANQGSEA. The J segment lost 5 bases and the V segment lost 4 bases, leaving 6 bases of the junction unmatched. The CDR3 is CSVARLADHNEQFF. The CDR3, as DNA: TGCAGCGTTGCCCGACTAGCGGATCACAATGAGCAGTTCTTC.

This clonotype was found many times. This sequence joins TRBV4-2 and TRBJ1-5, with 8 bases identical to TRBD1. J was trimmed by 0 bases and V by 2 bases; bases with no gene match: 0. Per germline, CDR1 LGHNA and CDR2 YNFKEQ. This CDR3 contains 15 residues. The CDR3 sequence is CASSQQGASNQPQHF. The DNA of the CDR3 is TGTGCCAGCAGCCAACAGGGGGCTAGCAATCAGCCCCAGCATTTT.

This chain uses TRBV9 with TRBJ1-1, with unresolved D. Germline V lookup: CDR1 SGDLS, CDR2 YYNGEE. The CDR3 is made up of 14 amino acids. Trimming removed 0 bases at V and 1 base at J, with 7 bases between. The CDR3 DNA follows: TGTGCCAGCAGCGTAGCAATGGGGAACACTGAAGCTTTCTTT. Translated: CASSVAMGNTEAFF. Supplemented by reference TRBV9 and TRBJ1-1, the full variable domain reads DSGVTQTPKHLITATGQRVTLRCSPRSGDLSVYWYQQSLDQGLQFLIQYYNGEERAKGNILERFSAQQFPDLHSELNLSSLELGDSALYFCASSVAMGNTEAFFGQGTRLTVV.

The table lists this clonotype with many counts. V is TRBV10-2 and J is TRBJ2-7; the match to TRBD2 covers 9 bases. The CDR3 is made up of 13 amino acids. J was trimmed by 0 bases and V by 9 bases; bases with no gene match: 3. Germline-derived CDR1 and CDR2 are WSHSY and SAAADI. The CDR3 spells CASQTSGSYEQYF. CDR3 nucleotides: TGCGCCAGTCAGACTAGCGGCTCCTACGAGCAGTACTTC.

In its sample, this clonotype was seen a few times. V and J are TRBV27 and TRBJ2-5; 11 nucleotides line up with TRBD2. Trimming took 5 bases from V and 7 from J; bases not matched to a gene: 3. CDR3 length: 13 amino acids. The germline gives CDR1 MNHEY, CDR2 SMNVEV (reference sequence). CDR3 amino acids: CASSQGLAGTQYF. CDR3 DNA sequence: TGTGCCAGCAGTCAAGGACTAGCGGGGACCCAGTACTTC.

This chain's CDR3 is CASSPPLGVINYGYTF. In DNA form, the CDR3 reads TGTGCCAGCAGTCCACCATTGGGGGTCATTAACTATGGCTACACCTTC. The J gene is TRBJ1-2, the V gene TRBV12-3 or TRBV12-4, with a weak D call TRBD1 (5 bases). The CDR3 spans 16 residues. Trimming cost V 5 bases and J 1 base, with 17 bases left between them.

The V call is TRBV10-3, the J call TRBJ2-7; 11 nucleotides line up with TRBD1. J gave up 0 bases and V 6 bases, and 1 base lay outside the gene matches. Germline V gene sequence: CDR1 ENHRY, CDR2 SYGVKD. The CDR3 loop spans 14 amino acids. The CDR3 nucleotides read TGTGCCATCAGCGGGACAGGGGGCTCCTACGAGCAGTACTTC. It specifies CAISGTGGSYEQYF.

The chain joins TRBV18 to TRBJ2-2; 8 bases are shared with TRBD2. This CDR3 has 16 amino acids. Germline loops: CDR1 KGHSH, CDR2 LQKENI. V gave up 1 base and J gave up 6 bases; unmatched junction bases: 7. In nucleotides, the CDR3 is TGTGCCAGCTCACCACTTGAGACTAGCGCGGCCGGGGAGCTGTTTTTT. It is translated as CASSPLETSAAGELFF. Full variable domain (rest looked up from reference TRBV18 and TRBJ2-2): NAGVMQNPRHLVRRRGQEARLRCSPMKGHSHVYWYRQLPEEGLKFMVYLQKENIIDESGMPKERFSAEFPKEGPSILRIQQVVRGDSAAYFCASSPLETSAAGELFFGEGSRLTVL.

The chain links TRBV5-1 to TRBJ2-1; D might be TRBD1 (7 bases). Trimming took off 4 bases at V and 8 bases at J, with 16 bases between the two ends. This CDR3 is 14 amino acids long. CDR1 is SGHRS, CDR2 YFSETQ, per germline. The CDR3: CASSGFQGGHEQFF. The CDR3 nucleotides read TGCGCCAGCAGCGGTTTTCAGGGGGGTCATGAGCAGTTCTTC.

This clonotype was detected ten times or more. The CDR3 region has the DNA TGCGCCAGCAGCGGGGGGTCGCAAGAGACCCAGTACTTC. This gives the protein CASSGGSQETQYF. The gene calls are TRBV5-1 and TRBJ2-5; tentative D call: TRBD2 (6 bases). CDR3 length: 13 amino acids. V lost 4 bases and J 2 bases, leaving 9 bases between the germline ends. CDR1 is SGHRS, CDR2 YFSETQ, per germline.

This clonotype was counted at least ten times. The chain carries TRBV20-1 and TRBJ2-3, with 9 bases fitting TRBD2. CDR1 is DFQATT, CDR2 SNEGSKA, per germline (reference sequence). J was trimmed by 5 bases and V by 5 bases; bases with no gene match: 11. CDR3 length: 15 residues. DNA of the CDR3: TGCAGTGCTGGATTAGCGGGGGCTGGAGGAGATACGCAGTATTTT. Amino acids: CSAGLAGAGGDTQYF.

The chain combines TRBV7-9 with TRBJ1-1, with no clear D. The CDR3 contains 14 residues. Germline CDR1 and CDR2: SEHNR and FQNEAQ (reference sequence). Trimming shortened V by 5 bases and J by 0 bases, and 10 bases separated the two germline ends. Here the CDR3 reads CASSRFGLNTEAFF. For the CDR3, the DNA is TGTGCCAGCAGCAGGTTTGGTTTGAACACTGAAGCTTTCTTT.

This chain joins TRBV4-3 and TRBJ2-7; D not certain. The CDR3 covers 14 residues. Trimming cost V 2 bases and J 0 bases, with 8 bases left between them. Germline V gene lookup returns CDR1 LGHNA and CDR2 YSLEER. In DNA form, the CDR3 reads TGCGCCAGCAGCCAAAGGTACCCCTCCTACGAGCAGTACGTC. Residues: CASSQRYPSYEQYV.

This clonotype was seen ten or more times. The V gene is TRBV7-2, the J gene TRBJ2-1; tentatively, D is TRBD1 (5 bases). CDR1 is SGHTA, CDR2 FQGNSA, per germline. The V gene lost 0 bases and the J gene lost 6 bases, with 9 bases spanning the gap. This CDR3 contains 14 residues. CDR3 coding DNA: TGTGCCAGCAGCTTAGCTGGGGCCCTCAATGAGCAGTTCTTC. Amino acids: CASSLAGALNEQFF.